What follows is one TCR beta chain and its context. A much larger clone lies a single base off, so this may be a read error. This specimen belongs to a study of early T cells in non-severe SARS-CoV-2 infection. cDNA molecules, individually, were tagged with unique molecular identifiers. TCRdb analysed the 5' RACE reads with MiXCR anew, one entry per CDR3 protein. The sample carries tens of thousands of distinct CDR3 sequences, 4.5% recorded once. The CDR3 extends over 15 amino acids. In germline, CDR1 is KGHSH, CDR2 LQKENI. The rearrangement uses TRBV18 and TRBJ2-1, with 7 nucleotides matching TRBD2. Sequenced material: whole blood. The clonotype was recovered from an adult who was a healthcare worker with PCR-confirmed SARS-CoV-2 infection or an uninfected control (not recorded which). The CDR3 here is CASSPDGDYYNGQFF. The CDR3 coding sequence is TGTGCCAGCTCACCTGATGGGGACTACTACAATGGGCAGTTCTTC.